This TCR beta chain came from a study of blood T cell repertoires in COVID-19. Study information: COVID-19 samples, acute and convalescent, were from the United States, Italy and Spain. T cells, B-cell-depleted T cells, or PBMCs provided the cDNA or gDNA that served as material.

Original data processing: Estimation of nucleated cell counts was performed using reference gene primer amplification. Some clones are missing from TCRdb's copy, which holds only in-frame ones; the method was immunoSEQ multiplex PCR. V and J calls and clone size are those listed in that table; D and trimming were worked out from the DNA. Of about 160,000 clones listed, more than 75% are singletons. Germline lookup yields CDR1 SEHNR and CDR2 FQNEAQ (reference sequence). The ends lost 7 bases at V and 5 bases at J; junction bases unmatched: 9. This CDR3 region has 15 residues. Seattle enrolled patients during active infection and tracked them longitudinally.

This rearrangement joins TRBV7-9 to TRBJ1-2; 11 positions match TRBD1. Source material: peripheral blood. This sequence originates from a woman in her fifties or sixties with COVID-19, enrolled during active disease. The CDR3 sequence: CASNRDRGSLYGYTF. The DNA of the CDR3 is TGTGCCAGCAACCGGGACAGGGGGAGTCTATATGGCTACACCTTC. The full variable domain, its missing parts supplied by reference TRBV7-9 and TRBJ1-2, is DTGVSQNPRHKITKRGQNVTFRCDPISEHNRLYWYRQTLGQGPEFLTYFQNEAQLEKSRLLSDRFSAERPKGSFSTLEIQRTEQGDSAMYLCASNRDRGSLYGYTFGSGTRLTVV.